The 5 T cell receptor beta chains given below trace back to one sample, sequenced in a study of identical twins. Via MiXCR, TCRdb re-called the 5' RACE reads, giving one row per CDR3 protein. The sample has 1,800,000 or so distinct CDR3 sequences, more than 30% seen once. Sequencing input: cord blood. These receptors were obtained from a newborn girl in good health.

The chain has TRBV24-1 and TRBJ2-1; no definite D call. The CDR3 is 14 amino acids. The germline V and J ends were trimmed by 5 bases and 13 bases, with 20 bases remaining between them. The V gene's germline CDR1 is KGHDR and CDR2 SFDVKD. The CDR3 nucleotides are TGTGCCACCAGTGGCTTTCCGCCACAAGAGACCCAGTTCTTC. This translates into CATSGFPPQETQFF.

The sample holds a few counts of this clonotype. This chain links TRBV6-1 with TRBJ2-4, with TRBD2 matching 8 bases. This CDR3 comprises 19 residues. CDR1 and CDR2 (germline): MNHNS, SASEGT. V lost 1 base, J lost 3 bases, and 14 bases stayed unmatched. The CDR3 sequence: CASSEVRAGVGYVKNIQYF. As DNA, the CDR3 is TGTGCCAGCAGTGAAGTTCGAGCGGGAGTAGGTTATGTCAAAAACATTCAGTACTTC.

A few counts support this clonotype. As DNA, the CDR3 is TGCGCCAGCGGGTCGGACAGGGCCCCCTACGAGCAGTACTTC. Translating gives CASGSDRAPYEQYF. The chain employs TRBV5-1 and TRBJ2-7; 8 bases fit TRBD1. CDR3 length: 14 amino acids. V lost 7 bases, J lost 2 bases, and 8 bases stayed unmatched. CDR1 and CDR2 (germline): SGHRS, YFSETQ. Based on the CDR3 plus reference TRBV5-1 and TRBJ2-7, the full variable domain is KAGVTQTPRYLIKTRGQQVTLSCSPISGHRSVSWYQQTPGQGLQFLFEYFSETQRNKGNFPGRFSGRQFSNSRSEMNVSTLELGDSALYLCASGSDRAPYEQYFGPGTRLTVT.

The gene calls are TRBV6-5 and TRBJ1-5; no definite D call. From germline, CDR1 is MNHEY and CDR2 SVGAGI. V dropped 7 bases and J dropped 6 bases, with 13 bases sitting between them. The CDR3 covers 13 residues. DNA for the CDR3: TGTGCCAGCACCTCTCAATTTGGTCAGCCCCAGCATTTT. This codes for CASTSQFGQPQHF.

This clonotype was picked up a small number of times. This chain joins TRBV7-9 and TRBJ1-6, with D tentatively TRBD1 (5 bases). The CDR3 loop spans 17 amino acids. From germline, CDR1 is SEHNR and CDR2 FQNEAQ (reference sequence). The V and J ends lost 2 bases and 0 bases respectively, with 11 bases between them. CDR3 DNA: TGTGCCAGCAGCTTACGGGACCCGAGCTCCTATAATTCACCCCTCCACTTT. Encoded protein: CASSLRDPSSYNSPLHF.